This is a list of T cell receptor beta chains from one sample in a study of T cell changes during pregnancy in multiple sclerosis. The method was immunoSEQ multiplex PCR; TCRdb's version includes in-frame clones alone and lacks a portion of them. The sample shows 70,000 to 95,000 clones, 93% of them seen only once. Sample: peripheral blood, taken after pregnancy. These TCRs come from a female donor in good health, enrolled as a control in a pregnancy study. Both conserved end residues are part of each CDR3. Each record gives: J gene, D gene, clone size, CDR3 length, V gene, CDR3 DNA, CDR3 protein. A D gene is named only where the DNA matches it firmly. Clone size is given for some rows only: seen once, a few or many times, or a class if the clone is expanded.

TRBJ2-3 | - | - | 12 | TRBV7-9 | TGTGCCAGCAACGGCGGGACAGATACGCAGTATTTT | CASNGGTDTQYF
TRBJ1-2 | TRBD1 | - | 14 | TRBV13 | TGTGCCAGCAGCAGACAGGGGGGCGGCTATGGCTACACCTTC | CASSRQGGGYGYTF
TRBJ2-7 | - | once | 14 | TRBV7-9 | TGTGCCAGCAGCCGTACGGGTCAGGGCCACGAGCAGTACTTC | CASSRTGQGHEQYF
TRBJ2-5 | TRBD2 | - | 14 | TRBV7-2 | TGTGCCAGCAGCAAAGCGGGAATCGGGGAGACCCAGTACTTC | CASSKAGIGETQYF
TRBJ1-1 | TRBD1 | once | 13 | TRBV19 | TGTGCCAGTAGTGACAGGGCTAACACTGAAGCTTTCTTT | CASSDRANTEAFF
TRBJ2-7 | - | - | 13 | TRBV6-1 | TGTGCCAGCAGAGGACACAACTATTACGAGCAGTACTTC | CASRGHNYYEQYF
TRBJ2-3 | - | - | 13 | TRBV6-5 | TGTGCCAGCAGCCCCTCCCCCCCAGATACGCAGTATTTT | CASSPSPPDTQYF
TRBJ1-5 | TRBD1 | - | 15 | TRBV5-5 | TGTGCCAGCAGCTTTCTTGGGACAGGGAATCAGCCCCAGCATTTT | CASSFLGTGNQPQHF
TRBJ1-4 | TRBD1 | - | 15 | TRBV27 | TGTGCCAGCAGTCTCGGGACAGGTGCGGGAGAAAAACTGTTTTTT | CASSLGTGAGEKLFF
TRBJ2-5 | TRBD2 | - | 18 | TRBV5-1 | TGCGCCAGCAGCTTCGCAGGGACTAGCGGGAGCCATAGAGAGACCCAGTACTTC | CASSFAGTSGSHRETQYF
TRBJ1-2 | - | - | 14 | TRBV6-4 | TGTGCCAGCAAAAAACAGGAAACTGACTATGGCTACACCTTC | CASKKQETDYGYTF
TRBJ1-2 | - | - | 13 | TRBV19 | TGTGCCAGTAGTATCCCACTAGACTATGGCTACACCTTC | CASSIPLDYGYTF
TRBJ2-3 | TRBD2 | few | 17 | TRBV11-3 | TGTGCCAGCACCACCCCCCTAGCGGGAGTTCCCACAGATACGCAGTATTTT | CASTTPLAGVPTDTQYF
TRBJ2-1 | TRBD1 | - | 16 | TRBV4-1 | TGCGCCAGCAGCCCCTGGACCGGGACAGTACACAATGAGCAGTTCTTC | CASSPWTGTVHNEQFF
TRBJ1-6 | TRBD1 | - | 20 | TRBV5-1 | TGCGCCAGCAGCTTGGCCTCTATCGTAACCGGGACAGGGAATAATTCACCCCTCCACTTT | CASSLASIVTGTGNNSPLHF
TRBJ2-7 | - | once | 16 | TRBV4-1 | TGCGCCAGCAGCCAAGATCGGCCAGGGGGGTCCTACGAGCAGTACTTC | CASSQDRPGGSYEQYF
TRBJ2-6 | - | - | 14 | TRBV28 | TGTGCCAGTGGGGAGCACTCTGGGGCCAACGTCCTGACTTTC | CASGEHSGANVLTF
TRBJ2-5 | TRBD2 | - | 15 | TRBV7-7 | TGTGCTAGCAGCTTATCGCGGGGGGGCCCCGAGACCCAGTACTTC | CASSLSRGGPETQYF
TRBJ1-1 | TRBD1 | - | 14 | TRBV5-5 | TGTGCCAGCAGCTATAAGACAGGGGGCACTGAAGCTTTCTTT | CASSYKTGGTEAFF
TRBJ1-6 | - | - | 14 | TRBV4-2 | TGTGCCAGCAGTCGGTCTGCGAATAATTCACCCCTCCACTTT | CASSRSANNSPLHF